This T cell receptor (beta chain) stems from a study of blood T cell repertoires in COVID-19. On the study more broadly: The United States, Italy and Spain supplied acute and convalescent COVID-19 samples. In each case, the material was cDNA or gDNA derived from T cells, B-cell-depleted T cells, or PBMCs.

Per the study methods: Estimated nucleated cell counts came from reference gene primer amplification. The protocol was immunoSEQ multiplex PCR, while the TCRdb copy is restricted to in-frame clones and leaves out a portion. V, J and clone size are taken as reported in that table, and D and trimming were inferred from the DNA itself. The profile shows some 130,000 clones, approximately 84% of them singletons. The length of the CDR3 is 14 residues. V was pared by 2 bases and J by 4 bases, with 11 bases between. Germline CDR1 SNHLY, CDR2 FYNNEI. Specimen: peripheral blood. This TCR derives from a woman aged 25 to 39 who had recovered from COVID-19. The chain is built from TRBV2 and TRBJ2-5, with TRBD2 as a possible D gene (6 bases). The CDR3 spells CASSELTEGETQYF. CDR3 DNA: TGTGCCAGCAGTGAATTAACGGAGGGAGAGACCCAGTACTTC.